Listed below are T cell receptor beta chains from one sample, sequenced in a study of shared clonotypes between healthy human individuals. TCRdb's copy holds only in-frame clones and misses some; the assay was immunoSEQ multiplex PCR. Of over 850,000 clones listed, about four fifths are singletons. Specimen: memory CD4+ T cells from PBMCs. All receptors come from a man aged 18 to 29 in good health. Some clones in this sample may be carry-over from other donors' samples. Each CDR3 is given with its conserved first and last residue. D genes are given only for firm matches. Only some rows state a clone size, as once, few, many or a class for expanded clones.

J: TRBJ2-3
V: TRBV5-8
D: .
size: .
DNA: TGTGCCAGCAGCGAACGGACGGGCAGAAGCACAGATACGCAGTATTTT
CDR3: CASSERTGRSTDTQYF

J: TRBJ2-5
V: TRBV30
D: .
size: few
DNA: TGTGCCTGGAGTGTACGACAAGAGACCCAGTACTTC
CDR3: CAWSVRQETQYF

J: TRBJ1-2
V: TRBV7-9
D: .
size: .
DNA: TGTGCCAGCAGCTTAGTCAAGGGCCGTAACTATGGCTACACCTTC
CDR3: CASSLVKGRNYGYTF

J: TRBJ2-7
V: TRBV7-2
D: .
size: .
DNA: TGTGCCAGCAGCTTAGTTGGGTCACAGTCCTACGAGCAGTACTTC
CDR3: CASSLVGSQSYEQYF

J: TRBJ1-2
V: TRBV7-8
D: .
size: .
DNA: TGTGCCAGCAGTCCTACAGGAGATTACTATGGCTACACCTTC
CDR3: CASSPTGDYYGYTF

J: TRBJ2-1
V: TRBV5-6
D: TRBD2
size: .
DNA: TGTGCCAGCAGCCTGGGACTAGCTTCCACGTACAATGAGCAGTTCTTC
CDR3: CASSLGLASTYNEQFF

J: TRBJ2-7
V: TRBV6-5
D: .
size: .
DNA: TGTGCCAGCAGAAAGACAGGGAGGACCTACGAGCAGTACTTC
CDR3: CASRKTGRTYEQYF

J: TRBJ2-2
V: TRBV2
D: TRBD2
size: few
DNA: TGTGCCAGCAGTGTTGGGCTAGCGGGGACCGGGGAGCTGTTTTTT
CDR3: CASSVGLAGTGELFF

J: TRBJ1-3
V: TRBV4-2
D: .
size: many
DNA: TGTGCCAGCAGCCAAGATAAAGTAGATGGATACACCATATATTTT
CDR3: CASSQDKVDGYTIYF

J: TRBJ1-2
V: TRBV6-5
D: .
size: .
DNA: TGTGCCAGCAGTTACACGGGGAGGGGGAACTATGGCTACACCTTC
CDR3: CASSYTGRGNYGYTF

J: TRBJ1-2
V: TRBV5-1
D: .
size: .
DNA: TGCGCCAGCAGCTTGAGCTCGTTGGCATCTCGGGGCTACACCTTC
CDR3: CASSLSSLASRGYTF

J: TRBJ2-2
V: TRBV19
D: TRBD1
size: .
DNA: TGTGCCAGTAGTCCCCGCGGACAGGGGGCTAACGGGGAGCTGTTTTTT
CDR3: CASSPRGQGANGELFF

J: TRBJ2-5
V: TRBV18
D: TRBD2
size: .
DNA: TGTGCCAGCTCACCAAGCGGACTAGCGGGGTCTTTTGAGACCCAGTACTTC
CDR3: CASSPSGLAGSFETQYF

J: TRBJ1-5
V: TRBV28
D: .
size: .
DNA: TGTGCCAGCAGTCTCGGGCTAGGCAATCAGCCCCAGCATTTT
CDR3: CASSLGLGNQPQHF

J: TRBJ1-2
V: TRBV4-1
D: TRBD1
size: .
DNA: TGCGCCAGCAGCCAAAAAACCGGGACAGTGAACTATGGCTACACCTTC
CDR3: CASSQKTGTVNYGYTF

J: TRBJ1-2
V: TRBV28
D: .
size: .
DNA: TGTGCCAGCACCCCGCAACTTGACACCCTTCGGTACACCTTC
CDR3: CASTPQLDTLRYTF

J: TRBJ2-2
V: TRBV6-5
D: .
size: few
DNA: TGTGCCAGCAGTTACTCGGGCATATCCGCAACCGGGGAGCTGTTTTTT
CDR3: CASSYSGISATGELFF

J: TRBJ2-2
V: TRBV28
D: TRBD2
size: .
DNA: TGTGCCAGCAGGCAAACTAGCGGGAGCGAACGTGGGGAGCTGTTTTTT
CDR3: CASRQTSGSERGELFF

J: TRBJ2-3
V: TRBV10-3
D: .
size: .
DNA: TGTGCCATCAGGGGCACAGATACGCAGTATTTT
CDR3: CAIRGTDTQYF

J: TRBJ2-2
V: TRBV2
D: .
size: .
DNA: TGTGCCAGCATTGGGGGGACATTCAACACCGGGGAGCTGTTTTTT
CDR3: CASIGGTFNTGELFF

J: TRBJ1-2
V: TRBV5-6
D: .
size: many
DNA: TGTGCCAGCAGCTTGGCCCCCTACAGGGATGGCTACACCTTC
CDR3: CASSLAPYRDGYTF

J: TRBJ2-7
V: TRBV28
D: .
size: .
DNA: TGTGCCAGCAGTTTGGGCCCATCTGCCGAGCAGTACTTC
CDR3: CASSLGPSAEQYF

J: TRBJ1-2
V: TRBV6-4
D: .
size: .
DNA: TGTGCCAGCAGTGACTCGACGGGGAGGGGTAACTATGGCTACACCTTC
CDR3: CASSDSTGRGNYGYTF

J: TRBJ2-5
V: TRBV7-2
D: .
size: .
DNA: TGTGCCAGCAGCACCGGATTCGCCGGCTGGGAGACCCAGTACTTC
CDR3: CASSTGFAGWETQYF